This is a list of T cell receptor beta chains from one sample in a study of cytomegalovirus exposure and HLA in healthy donors. Sequencing used immunoSEQ multiplex PCR; TCRdb keeps in-frame clones, though not all of them. Here the sample spans 120,000 to 150,000 clones, around three quarters being singletons. Sequencing was carried out using PBMCs. The source is a man between 35 and 55 years old in good health and CMV-seropositive. Both conserved end residues are part of each CDR3.

v_call | cdr3_aa
TRBV6-5 | CASSLGQGPHSPLHF
TRBV2 | CASIWYGSNTEAFF
TRBV27 | CASSLGLAIQGEQFF
TRBV10-1 | CASTKTGADTEAFF
TRBV14 | CASSQTGLGQFF
TRBV4-3 | CASSQDLQGSNYGYTF
TRBV10-3 | CAIGTGTYEQYF
TRBV27 | CASSLSGTGRETQYF
TRBV5-1 | CASSLGVQGEYNAQFF
TRBV7-2 | CASSLEGTGISEQYF
TRBV21-1 | CASSKPGTREPHGINTQYF
TRBV19 | CASSIVRGQGTDTQYF
TRBV29-1 | CSVHHAAGGNTGELFF
TRBV10-3 | CATQTGTNYGYTF
TRBV4-2 | CASRPSGGSYNEQFF
TRBV12-5 | CASGLVTGGQGYGYTF
TRBV4-3 | CASSQDTDRGSYEQYF
TRBV5-6 | CASSLASGQGYYGYTF
TRBV5-1 | CASSRWTSGPNEQFF
TRBV4-1 | CASSQSHRLWADTEAFF
TRBV27 | CASSSVGVAPPGDTEAFF
TRBV2 | CASRGGTGSYNEQFF